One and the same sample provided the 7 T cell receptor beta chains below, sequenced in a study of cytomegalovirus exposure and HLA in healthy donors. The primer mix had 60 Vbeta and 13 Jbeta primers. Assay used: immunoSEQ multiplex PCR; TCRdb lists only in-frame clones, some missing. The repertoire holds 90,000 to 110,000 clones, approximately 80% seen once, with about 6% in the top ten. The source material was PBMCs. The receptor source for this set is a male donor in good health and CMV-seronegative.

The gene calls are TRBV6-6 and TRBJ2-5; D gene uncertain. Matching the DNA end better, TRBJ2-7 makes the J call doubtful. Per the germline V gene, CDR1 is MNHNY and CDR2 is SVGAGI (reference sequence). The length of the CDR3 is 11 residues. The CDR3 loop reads CASSYSLEQYF. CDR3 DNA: TGTGCCAGCAGTTACTCGCTCGAGCAGTACTTC.

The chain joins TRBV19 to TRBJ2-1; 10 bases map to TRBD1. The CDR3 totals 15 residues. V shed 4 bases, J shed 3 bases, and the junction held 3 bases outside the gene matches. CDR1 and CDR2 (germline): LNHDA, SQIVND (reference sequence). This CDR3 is CASSTRDRGYNEQFF. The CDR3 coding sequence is TGTGCCAGTAGTACCCGGGACAGGGGCTACAATGAGCAGTTCTTC.

This CDR3 is CASSENVAHSGANVLTF. CDR3 DNA sequence: TGTGCCAGCAGTGAAAATGTAGCCCACTCTGGGGCCAACGTCCTGACTTTC. The rearrangement joins TRBV6-1 to TRBJ2-6; D is uncertain. Per germline, CDR1 MNHNS and CDR2 SASEGT. Trimming removed 2 bases from V and 0 bases from J, with 11 bases in between. CDR3 size: 17 residues.

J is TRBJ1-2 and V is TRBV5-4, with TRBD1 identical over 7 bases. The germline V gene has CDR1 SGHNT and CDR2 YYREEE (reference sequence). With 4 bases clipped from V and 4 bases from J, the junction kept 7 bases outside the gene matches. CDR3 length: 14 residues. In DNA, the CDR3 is TGTGCCAGCAGCCGCCGGGACAGAAGCTATGGCTACACCTTC. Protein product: CASSRRDRSYGYTF.

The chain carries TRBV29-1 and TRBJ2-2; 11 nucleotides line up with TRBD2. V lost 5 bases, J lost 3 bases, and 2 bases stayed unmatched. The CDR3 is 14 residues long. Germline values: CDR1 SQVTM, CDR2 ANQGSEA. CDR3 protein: CSVTSGSDTGELFF. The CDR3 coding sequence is TGCAGCGTTACTAGCGGGAGCGACACCGGGGAGCTGTTTTTT.

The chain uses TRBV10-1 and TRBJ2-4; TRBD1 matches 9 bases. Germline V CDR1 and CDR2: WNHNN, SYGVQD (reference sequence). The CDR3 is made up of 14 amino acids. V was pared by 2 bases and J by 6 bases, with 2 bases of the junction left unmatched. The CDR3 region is CASSEGQGRNIQYF. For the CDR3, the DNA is TGCGCCAGCAGTGAGGGACAGGGGAGAAACATTCAGTACTTC.

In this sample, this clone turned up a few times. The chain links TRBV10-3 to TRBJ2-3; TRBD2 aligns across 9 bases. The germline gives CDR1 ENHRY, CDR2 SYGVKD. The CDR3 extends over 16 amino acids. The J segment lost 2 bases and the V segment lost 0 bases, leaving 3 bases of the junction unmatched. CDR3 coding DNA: TGTGCCATCAGTGAGTCAGGCGGGAGGGCCACAGATACGCAGTATTTT. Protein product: CAISESGGRATDTQYF.